Below, 25 T cell receptor beta chains from the same sample are listed, as sequenced in a study of OX40 agonist ivuxolimab in advanced cancers. The method behind the library was the immunoSEQ multiplex PCR assay. TCRdb holds this immuneACCESS table with in-frame rearrangements only. Some clones are missing; in checked studies, unresolved V genes explain under half, and the rest has no known cause. This sample gives almost 50,000 clones in total; around 80% of them show up just once. The top ten clones comprise 1.6% of the sample. The material sequenced was CD4+ or CD8+ T cells sorted from blood, taken in a trial of the OX40 agonist ivuxolimab. The receptors stem from an adult with an advanced solid tumor such as melanoma, head and neck, liver or kidney cancer.

The chain links TRBV27 to TRBJ2-3; TRBD2 matches 11 bases. Trimming cost V 5 bases and J 2 bases; bases outside gene matches: 9. This CDR3 comprises 17 residues. The germline CDR1 and CDR2 sequences are MNHEY and SMNVEV (reference sequence). CDR3 nucleotides: TGTGCCAGCAGTCCGTATCCGGGACTAGCGGACACAGATACGCAGTATTTT. This gives the protein CASSPYPGLADTDTQYF.

The rearrangement uses TRBV18 and TRBJ2-4, with a tentative D call TRBD2 (6 bases). Germline CDR1 reads KGHSH; CDR2 reads LQKENI. This CDR3 is 11 amino acids long. V lost 6 bases and J 8 bases, leaving 8 bases between the germline ends. In DNA, the CDR3 is TGTGCCAGCTCCCCGGGGGACATTCAGTACTTC. This codes for CASSPGDIQYF.

This clone was counted once. The chain is built from TRBV10-2 and TRBJ2-3; TRBD2 matches at 7 bases. The J segment lost 0 bases and the V segment lost 7 bases, leaving 7 bases of the junction unmatched. The germline V gene has CDR1 WSHSY and CDR2 SAAADI. The CDR3 runs to 15 residues. The CDR3 DNA reads as TGCGCCAGCAACGAACCTAGCGGAAGCACAGATACGCAGTATTTT. Translating it yields CASNEPSGSTDTQYF.

This rearrangement joins TRBV6-1 to TRBJ2-7; D is perhaps TRBD1 (5 bases). From germline, CDR1 is MNHNS and CDR2 SASEGT. V was shortened by 6 bases and J by 5 bases, with 8 bases between the two germline ends. This CDR3 has 11 residues. CDR3 sequence: CASRRQHEQYF. CDR3 bases: TGTGCCAGCAGGCGACAGCACGAGCAGTACTTC.

This clone was observed a handful of times. This sequence joins TRBV19 and TRBJ2-5; 7 bases match TRBD1. Germline-derived CDR1 and CDR2 are LNHDA and SQIVND (reference sequence). The CDR3 runs 13 residues. Trimming took 7 bases from V and 5 from J; bases not matched to a gene: 7. CDR3 sequence: CASNRGQHETQYF. The CDR3 DNA reads TGTGCCAGTAATAGGGGACAGCATGAGACCCAGTACTTC.

This chain joins TRBV2 and TRBJ2-7; TRBD1 might be the D (5 bases). This CDR3 is 12 amino acids long. Germline V lookup: CDR1 SNHLY, CDR2 FYNNEI. V shed 8 bases and J shed 4 bases, with 12 bases lying between them. This CDR3 reads CASDSPSYEQYF. The CDR3, as DNA: TGTGCCAGCGACAGCCCCTCTTACGAGCAGTACTTC. The whole variable domain, filled in from reference TRBV2 and TRBJ2-7, reads EPEVTQTPSHQVTQMGQEVILRCVPISNHLYFYWYRQILGQKVEFLVSFYNNEISEKSEIFDDQFSVERPDGSNFTLKIRSTKLEDSAMYFCASDSPSYEQYFGPGTRLTVT.

The chain recombines TRBV11-3 with TRBJ2-3, with D possibly TRBD2 on 6 matching bases. V lost 0 bases to trimming and J lost 4 bases, with 11 bases between them. Per the germline V gene, CDR1 is SGHNT and CDR2 is YENEEA. The CDR3 runs to 15 residues. The CDR3: CASSLEAGLADTQYF. The CDR3 coding sequence is TGTGCCAGCAGCTTAGAGGCGGGATTGGCAGATACGCAGTATTTT. Complete variable domain (other parts from reference TRBV11-3 and TRBJ2-3): EAGVVQSPRYKIIEKKQPVAFWCNPISGHNTLYWYLQNLGQGPELLIRYENEEAVDDSQLPKDRFSAERLKGVDSTLKIQPAELGDSAVYLCASSLEAGLADTQYFGPGTRLTVL.

This chain links TRBV7-9 with TRBJ1-1; no firm D call. Germline values: CDR1 SEHNR, CDR2 FQNEAQ (reference sequence). Trimming shortened V by 6 bases and J by 8 bases, and 10 bases separated the two germline ends. The CDR3 is made up of 11 amino acids. The CDR3: CASRLPREAFF. The DNA for the CDR3 is TGTGCCAGCAGGCTTCCTAGAGAAGCTTTCTTT.

The rearrangement links TRBV18 to TRBJ2-1, with 14 bases identical to TRBD2. The CDR3 has 20 residues. V shed 4 bases, J shed 2 bases, and the junction held 13 bases outside the gene matches. Germline values: CDR1 KGHSH, CDR2 LQKENI. The CDR3 region is CASSRTPGLAGVDPYNEQFF. The CDR3 region has the DNA TGTGCCAGCTCACGCACCCCGGGACTAGCGGGAGTAGACCCCTACAATGAGCAGTTCTTC.

The chain combines TRBV5-1 with TRBJ2-2, with D tentatively TRBD1 or TRBD2 (5 bases each). The ends were cut back, 4 bases at V and 5 bases at J, with 9 bases in the middle. Per germline, CDR1 SGHRS and CDR2 YFSETQ. The CDR3 has 13 residues. The CDR3 loop is CASSTGTTGELFF. DNA for the CDR3: TGCGCCAGCAGCACCGGGACGACCGGGGAGCTGTTTTTT.

The chain carries TRBV19 and TRBJ2-3; 7 positions agree with TRBD1. Germline V lookup: CDR1 LNHDA, CDR2 SQIVND (reference sequence). The CDR3 length is 17 residues. The J segment lost 3 bases and the V segment lost 3 bases, leaving 12 bases of the junction unmatched. In DNA, the CDR3 is TGTGCCAGTAGTATTGACCGACAGGGCGGATCTACAGATACGCAGTATTTT. Encoded protein: CASSIDRQGGSTDTQYF.

V is TRBV25-1 and J is TRBJ2-5, with D unclear. The CDR3 length is 14 residues. CDR1 and CDR2 (germline): MGHDK, SYGVNS. Trimming removed 4 bases at V and 1 base at J, with 10 bases between. The CDR3 DNA reads TGTGCCAGCAGTGTGGGTGGTTCCCAAGAGACCCAGTACTTC. Translated: CASSVGGSQETQYF. Complete variable domain (other parts from reference TRBV25-1 and TRBJ2-5): EADIYQTPRYLVIGTGKKITLECSQTMGHDKMYWYQQDPGMELHLIHYSYGVNSTEKGDLSSESTVSRIRTEHFPLTLESARPSHTSQYLCASSVGGSQETQYFGPGTRLLVL.

The chain carries TRBV5-1 and TRBJ2-5; 7 bases line up with TRBD2. Germline assignment: CDR1 SGHRS and CDR2 YFSETQ. J lost 5 bases, V lost 4 bases, and 11 bases had no gene match. This CDR3 contains 15 residues. CDR3 residues: CASSLSSGQGETQYF. In DNA form, the CDR3 reads TGCGCCAGCAGCCTCTCTAGCGGTCAAGGGGAGACCCAGTACTTC. The whole variable domain, filled in from reference TRBV5-1 and TRBJ2-5, reads KAGVTQTPRYLIKTRGQQVTLSCSPISGHRSVSWYQQTPGQGLQFLFEYFSETQRNKGNFPGRFSGRQFSNSRSEMNVSTLELGDSALYLCASSLSSGQGETQYFGPGTRLLVL.

V and J are TRBV10-2 and TRBJ1-6, with unresolved D. The V gene lost 8 bases and the J gene lost 0 bases, with 5 bases spanning the gap. The length of the CDR3 is 13 residues. Germline V gene lookup returns CDR1 WSHSY and CDR2 SAAADI. CDR3 sequence (DNA): TGCGCCAGCGGACGCTCCTATAATTCACCCCTCCACTTT. As protein: CASGRSYNSPLHF.

The CDR3 sequence: CASDRGWGEAFF. In DNA, the CDR3 is TGTGCCAGCGACCGCGGGTGGGGTGAAGCTTTCTTT. This chain joins TRBV7-2 and TRBJ1-1; D not resolved. The ends were cut back, 8 bases at V and 7 bases at J, with 14 bases in the middle. The CDR3 has 12 amino acids. Germline-derived CDR1 and CDR2 are SGHTA and FQGNSA. Combining the CDR3 with reference TRBV7-2 and TRBJ1-1 gives the whole variable domain GAGVSQSPSNKVTEKGKDVELRCDPISGHTALYWYRQSLGQGLEFLIYFQGNSAPDKSGLPSDRFSAERTGGSVSTLTIQRTQQEDSAVYLCASDRGWGEAFFGQGTRLTVV.

The V gene is TRBV18, the J gene TRBJ1-6; D ambiguous. This CDR3 region has 14 residues. Per germline, CDR1 KGHSH and CDR2 LQKENI. V was shortened by 3 bases and J by 10 bases, with 13 bases between the two germline ends. The CDR3 DNA reads as TGTGCCAGCTCACCCATTGAGAAGGGATCACCCCTCCACTTT. Translating gives CASSPIEKGSPLHF. Together with reference TRBV18 and TRBJ1-6, the CDR3 gives the full variable domain: NAGVMQNPRHLVRRRGQEARLRCSPMKGHSHVYWYRQLPEEGLKFMVYLQKENIIDESGMPKERFSAEFPKEGPSILRIQQVVRGDSAAYFCASSPIEKGSPLHFGNGTRLTVT.

The chain joins TRBV5-6 to TRBJ2-4; no firm D call. Per germline, CDR1 SGHDT and CDR2 YYEEEE. Trimming cost V 1 base and J 6 bases, with 11 bases left between them. This CDR3 is built from 14 residues. The CDR3 DNA follows: TGTGCCAGCAGCTTGTTTGTCGCTGCAAACATTCAGTACTTC. It yields the protein CASSLFVAANIQYF.

There are a few counts of this clone. The V gene is TRBV19, the J gene TRBJ2-3, with 11 bases identical to TRBD1. CDR1 is LNHDA and CDR2 is SQIVND in the germline V gene (reference sequence). The trim removed 5 bases at V and 1 base at J, leaving 11 bases unmatched. The CDR3 extends over 18 amino acids. As DNA, the CDR3 is TGTGCCAGTAGTTCAGGGACAGGGGGAACACCCCGCACAGATACGCAGTATTTT. Translation: CASSSGTGGTPRTDTQYF.

The V call is TRBV5-1, the J call TRBJ1-1; D gene unclear. V was trimmed by 0 bases and J by 5 bases, leaving 14 bases between them. The CDR3 spans 15 residues. The germline gives CDR1 SGHRS, CDR2 YFSETQ. The CDR3 here is CASSLDSSLGTEAFF. The CDR3 nucleotides read TGCGCCAGCAGCTTGGACAGCAGCTTGGGGACTGAAGCTTTCTTT.

A few counts support this clone. In nucleotides, the CDR3 is TGTGCCAGCAGTTACGAGACAGGGGGTTACGAGCAGTACTTC. This encodes CASSYETGGYEQYF. J is TRBJ2-7 and V is TRBV6-6; the match to TRBD1 covers 9 bases. The CDR3 is 14 residues long. CDR1 is MNHNY and CDR2 is SVGAGI in the germline V gene (reference sequence). V shed 2 bases and J 4 bases; nucleotides not matched to a gene: 3.

This clone was seen a single time. J is TRBJ2-7 and V is TRBV28; TRBD1 matches at 9 bases. Germline values: CDR1 MDHEN, CDR2 SYDVKM. Unmatched junction bases numbered 1, after V lost 5 bases and J lost 2 bases. CDR3 length equals 13 residues. The CDR3 DNA sequence: TGTGCCAGCAGTACAGGGGGCCCCTACGAGCAGTACTTC. It yields the protein CASSTGGPYEQYF.

The V and J genes are TRBV28 and TRBJ1-5; D remains ambiguous. V lost 7 bases and J lost 4, with 5 bases in between. The CDR3 runs 11 residues. Germline V gene lookup returns CDR1 MDHEN and CDR2 SYDVKM. This CDR3 reads CASTSNQPQHF. As DNA, the CDR3 is TGTGCCAGCACCTCAAATCAGCCCCAGCATTTT.

This sequence joins TRBV30 and TRBJ2-5, with D perhaps TRBD1 (5 bases). CDR1 and CDR2 (germline): GTSNPN, SVGIG (reference sequence). The V gene lost 2 bases and the J gene lost 4 bases, with 8 bases spanning the gap. The CDR3 loop spans 12 amino acids. CDR3: CAWSPGRETQYF. In DNA, the CDR3 is TGTGCCTGGAGTCCAGGGCGAGAGACCCAGTACTTC.

As for this clone: The sample carries other DNA sequences with the same CDR3. The V gene is TRBV5-1, the J gene TRBJ1-2, with D hard to call. The germline V and J ends were trimmed by 0 bases and 8 bases, with 11 bases remaining between them. This CDR3 has 13 residues. Germline assignment: CDR1 SGHRS and CDR2 YFSETQ. The CDR3 DNA sequence: TGCGCCAGCAGCTTGGTTCTGGGTGGGGGCTACACCTTC. Its translation is CASSLVLGGGYTF.

The V and J genes are TRBV15 and TRBJ2-5; D unresolved. The germline V gene has CDR1 LNHNV and CDR2 YYDKDF (reference sequence). The CDR3 is 15 amino acids. Trimming removed 5 bases at V and 0 bases at J, with 13 bases between. The CDR3 sequence is CATSSGSSYQETQYF. CDR3 in DNA: TGTGCCACCAGCTCGGGCAGTTCGTACCAAGAGACCCAGTACTTC.